One and the same sample provided the 26 T cell receptor beta chains below, sequenced in a study of patients and donors after allogeneic stem cell transplantation. TCRdb redid the calling of the RT-PCR reads with MiXCR, one entry per CDR3 protein. The sample yields approximately 98,000 distinct CDR3 sequences, approximately 40% seen once. The sample was blood, either unsorted or a sorted T cell fraction (not recorded which). These receptors all stem from a human donor who was either an allogeneic HSCT recipient or a stem cell or donor lymphocyte infusion donor (not recorded which). It is not recorded whose cells these are; they may come from a transplant donor.

The J gene is TRBJ1-5, the V gene TRBV7-2; D gene uncertain. The CDR3 has 15 amino acids. CDR1 is SGHTA, CDR2 FQGNSA, per germline. Trimming pared 3 bases from V and 1 base from J, leaving 10 bases between. CDR3 residues: CASSLGRSSNQPQHF. Written as DNA, the CDR3 is TGTGCCAGCAGCTTGGGCAGATCGAGCAATCAGCCCCAGCATTTT. The full variable domain, its missing parts supplied by reference TRBV7-2 and TRBJ1-5, is GAGVSQSPSNKVTEKGKDVELRCDPISGHTALYWYRQSLGQGLEFLIYFQGNSAPDKSGLPSDRFSAERTGGSVSTLTIQRTQQEDSAVYLCASSLGRSSNQPQHFGDGTRLSIL.

The chain uses TRBV12-3 or TRBV12-4 and TRBJ2-1, with D tentatively TRBD2 (6 bases). V dropped 3 bases and J dropped 0 bases, with 9 bases sitting between them. The CDR3 has 15 amino acids. The CDR3 nucleotides are TGTGCCAGCAGTTTCGACGGGAGCTCCTACAATGAGCAGTTCTTC. Its protein product is CASSFDGSSYNEQFF.

This clonotype has just a few counts. The J gene is TRBJ1-2, the V gene TRBV4-2; D is perhaps TRBD1 (5 bases). Germline CDR1 LGHNA, CDR2 YNFKEQ. V lost 1 base to trimming and J lost 6 bases, with 15 bases between them. The CDR3 consists of 15 residues. For the CDR3, the DNA is TGTGCCAGCAGCCAAGCCCCCGGGGGGGTGGATGGCTACACCTTC. It yields the protein CASSQAPGGVDGYTF.

CDR3 residues: CASSRQGQLNNEQFF. For the CDR3, the DNA is TGCGCCAGCAGCCGGCAGGGACAGCTCAACAATGAGCAGTTCTTC. The chain is built from TRBV5-1 and TRBJ2-1; 7 bases match TRBD1. From germline, CDR1 is SGHRS and CDR2 YFSETQ. V was clipped by 4 bases and J by 5 bases; unmatched bases: 9. This CDR3 has 15 amino acids.

This clonotype was picked up many times. J is TRBJ1-1 and V is TRBV29-1; 8 bases fit TRBD1. V lost 7 bases to trimming and J lost 0 bases; unmatched junction nucleotides: 4. The CDR3 length is 13 residues. Germline V gene data show CDR1 as SQVTM and CDR2 as ANQGSEA. As DNA, the CDR3 is TGCAGCGGCCGGACAGGGATGAACACTGAAGCTTTCTTT. Translation gives CSGRTGMNTEAFF. Supplemented by reference TRBV29-1 and TRBJ1-1, the full variable domain reads SAVISQKPSRDICQRGTSLTIQCQVDSQVTMMFWYRQQPGQSLTLIATANQGSEATYESGFVIDKFPISRPNLTFSTLTVSNMSPEDSSIYLCSGRTGMNTEAFFGQGTRLTVV.

J is TRBJ1-5 and V is TRBV20-1; D uncertain. Looked up from germline, CDR1 is DFQATT and CDR2 is SNEGSKA (reference sequence). Trimming stripped 0 bases from V and 0 bases from J, with 6 bases between. The CDR3 consists of 14 residues. The CDR3 coding sequence is TGCAGTGCTAGAGATATCTATAGCAATCAGCCCCAGCATTTT. This encodes CSARDIYSNQPQHF.

This clonotype turned up a few times. The rearrangement uses TRBV12-3 or TRBV12-4 and TRBJ1-1, with no clear D. The CDR3 has 11 residues. The V end was cut by 5 bases, the J end by 8 bases, with 9 bases between. The CDR3 sequence is CASSADLEAFF. The DNA of the CDR3 is TGTGCCAGCAGTGCCGACTTGGAAGCTTTCTTT.

This chain links TRBV6-5 with TRBJ2-1; 12 bases map to TRBD2. Germline CDR1 is MNHEY and CDR2 is SVGAGI. The CDR3 sequence is 16 residues long. The J segment lost 7 bases and the V segment lost 1 base, leaving 5 bases of the junction unmatched. For the CDR3, the DNA is TGTGCCAGCAGTTACTGGCCTAGCGGGAGGGCGAATGAGCAGTTCTTC. This codes for CASSYWPSGRANEQFF.

The chain combines TRBV9 with TRBJ1-2, with D hard to call. This CDR3 is built from 14 residues. The V end lost 4 bases, the J end lost 1 base, and 11 bases lay between the germline ends. Germline CDR1 is SGDLS and CDR2 is YYNGEE. CDR3 loop: CASSSRTFNYGYTF. The CDR3 DNA follows: TGTGCCAGCAGCTCTCGGACCTTTAACTATGGCTACACCTTC.

The chain has TRBV20-1 and TRBJ2-1; D may be TRBD2 (6 bases). V lost 2 bases and J 2 bases, leaving 22 bases between the germline ends. CDR1 is DFQATT, CDR2 SNEGSKA, per germline (reference sequence). The CDR3 extends over 18 amino acids. The CDR3 nucleotides are TGCAGTGCTAGAACCTCTAAAGCTCGGGAGTACCCCTACAATGAGCAGTTCTTC. Translated: CSARTSKAREYPYNEQFF.

This clonotype was counted once. The chain recombines TRBV6-2 or TRBV6-3 with TRBJ2-7, with D possibly called TRBD1 or TRBD2 (5 bases each). The CDR3 extends over 19 amino acids. CDR1 is MNHEY and CDR2 is SVGEGT in the germline V gene. Trimming removed 0 bases from V and 3 bases from J, with 24 bases in between. The CDR3, as DNA: TGTGCCAGCAGTTACTCAGCAGGGAGTATGCGCGGAAAAGACTACGAGCAGTACTTC. It specifies CASSYSAGSMRGKDYEQYF.

This clonotype was seen many times. The chain recombines TRBV20-1 with TRBJ1-4; D is perhaps TRBD1 (5 bases). Germline CDR1 is DFQATT and CDR2 is SNEGSKA (reference sequence). Trimming left V 3 bases short and J 8 bases short, with 10 bases between. This CDR3 has 12 amino acids. CDR3 protein: CSARVTGEKLFF. Here the CDR3 DNA reads TGCAGTGCTAGGGTTACAGGCGAAAAACTGTTTTTT.

This clonotype showed up just a few times. The V and J genes are TRBV18 and TRBJ1-3; possibly TRBD1 for D (6 bases). The CDR3 totals 16 residues. The germline gives CDR1 KGHSH, CDR2 LQKENI. Trimming removed 4 bases at V and 0 bases at J, with 13 bases between. The CDR3 coding sequence is TGTGCCAGCTCACAATCGACAGGCCGCTCTGGAAACACCATATATTTT. Translated, it gives CASSQSTGRSGNTIYF.

About this clonotype itself: At one boundary the junction diverges from the germline segment, which might be a read error. Here the CDR3 reads CASSFRAGQEIQYF. For the CDR3, the DNA is TGTGCCAGCAGTTTCCGGGCAGGCCAAGAGATCCAGTACTTC. V is TRBV12-3 or TRBV12-4 and J is TRBJ2-5; D is uncertain. This CDR3 is 14 amino acids long.

J is TRBJ2-2 and V is TRBV5-6; 12 bases match TRBD1. The CDR3 runs to 18 residues. Germline assignment: CDR1 SGHDT and CDR2 YYEEEE. Losses at the gene ends were 2 bases for V and 4 bases for J; bases not matched to a gene: 9. CDR3 region: CASSLPGQGAYFTGELFF. The CDR3 coding sequence is TGTGCCAGCAGCTTACCGGGACAGGGGGCGTATTTCACCGGGGAGCTGTTTTTT.

This chain links TRBV28 with TRBJ1-5; tentative D call: TRBD1 (5 bases). This CDR3 comprises 15 residues. The V and J ends lost 3 bases and 2 bases respectively, with 11 bases between them. The germline V gene encodes CDR1 MDHEN and CDR2 SYDVKM. The CDR3 bases are TGTGCCAGCAGTTTCCTGGGGGTTCGCAATCAGCCCCAGCATTTT. Its protein product is CASSFLGVRNQPQHF.

The gene calls are TRBV5-6 and TRBJ1-1; D not resolved. The length of the CDR3 is 14 residues. V was clipped by 0 bases and J by 0 bases, with 6 bases between them. Germline values: CDR1 SGHDT, CDR2 YYEEEE. CDR3 amino acids: CASSLGFMNTEAFF. CDR3 nucleotide sequence: TGTGCCAGCAGCTTGGGCTTCATGAACACTGAAGCTTTCTTT.

This rearrangement joins TRBV12-3 or TRBV12-4 to TRBJ2-7; 9 nucleotides line up with TRBD1. V lost 8 bases, J lost 4 bases, and 6 bases stayed unmatched. The CDR3 consists of 13 residues. The CDR3 protein is CASSGTGFYEQYF. In nucleotides, the CDR3 is TGTGCCAGCTCCGGGACAGGGTTTTACGAGCAGTACTTC.

This clonotype was seen at least ten times. The chain carries TRBV7-2 and TRBJ1-1; TRBD1 aligns across 8 bases. CDR3 length: 13 residues. V lost 5 bases to trimming and J lost 5 bases; unmatched junction nucleotides: 4. CDR1 is SGHTA, CDR2 FQGNSA, per germline. The CDR3, as DNA: TGTGCCAGCAGCCCCCAGGGGGCAACTGAAGCTTTCTTT. Its protein is CASSPQGATEAFF.

The rearrangement joins TRBV10-3 to TRBJ2-1; D call uncertain. V gave up 6 bases and J gave up 8 bases, with 8 bases separating them. Germline assignment: CDR1 ENHRY and CDR2 SYGVKD. This CDR3 is 11 amino acids long. The CDR3 sequence is CAISATDEQFF. The CDR3 DNA is TGTGCCATCAGCGCTACGGATGAGCAGTTCTTC.

V gene TRBV12-3 or TRBV12-4 combines with J gene TRBJ2-5; 9 bases agree with TRBD1. This CDR3 is 13 amino acids long. V was clipped by 6 bases and J by 4 bases; unmatched bases: 3. In DNA form, the CDR3 reads TGTGCCAGCAGGGGGACAGGGAGAGAGACCCAGTACTTC. Translated, it gives CASRGTGRETQYF.

This rearrangement joins TRBV12-3 or TRBV12-4 to TRBJ2-3; 7 bases agree with TRBD2. V shed 1 base, J shed 1 base, and the junction held 2 bases outside the gene matches. The CDR3 is 15 residues long. In nucleotides, the CDR3 is TGTGCCAGCAGTTTAGGGCGGGAGCGCACAGATACGCAGTATTTT. It translates to CASSLGRERTDTQYF.

V usage is TRBV5-1 and J usage is TRBJ1-1; the D gene is possibly TRBD1 (6 bases). From germline, CDR1 is SGHRS and CDR2 YFSETQ. The CDR3 is made up of 19 amino acids. The V gene lost 3 bases and the J gene lost 4 bases, with 28 bases spanning the gap. Here the CDR3 DNA reads TGCGCCAGCAGCTCCTTAAGACGGGACGGACGAAGGGGGAGCACTGAAGCTTTCTTT. Its protein is CASSSLRRDGRRGSTEAFF.

Only a few counts were recorded for this clonotype. The rearrangement uses TRBV28 and TRBJ1-5; D is unresolved. The CDR3 totals 14 residues. The ends were cut back, 6 bases at V and 4 bases at J, with 13 bases in the middle. Germline V lookup: CDR1 MDHEN, CDR2 SYDVKM. The CDR3 region has the DNA TGTGCCAGCAGCCCGACCAGGACTAATCAGCCCCAGCATTTT. Encoded protein: CASSPTRTNQPQHF. Full variable domain (rest looked up from reference TRBV28 and TRBJ1-5): DVKVTQSSRYLVKRTGEKVFLECVQDMDHENMFWYRQDPGLGLRLIYFSYDVKMKEKGDIPEGYSVSREKKERFSLILESASTNQTSMYLCASSPTRTNQPQHFGDGTRLSIL.

The rearrangement links TRBV27 to TRBJ2-5; D possibly corresponds to TRBD1 (5 bases). V lost 6 bases to trimming and J lost 3 bases, with 11 bases between them. Germline CDR1 MNHEY, CDR2 SMNVEV (reference sequence). The length of the CDR3 is 13 residues. This CDR3 is CASRDQGKETQYF. The CDR3, as DNA: TGTGCCAGCAGGGATCAGGGAAAAGAGACCCAGTACTTC.

This chain uses TRBV7-9 with TRBJ1-4, with D possibly matching TRBD1 (5 bases). The CDR3 has 14 amino acids. In germline, CDR1 is SEHNR, CDR2 FQNEAQ (reference sequence). Deletions cut 1 base from V and 10 bases from J, with 13 bases between. The CDR3 DNA reads TGTGCCAGCAGCTTAGGACAGCCAGGAGGAAAACTGTTTTTT. It is translated as CASSLGQPGGKLFF.